The 9 T cell receptor beta chains listed next were all sequenced from one sample in a study of T cells in Graves' hyperthyroidism and ophthalmopathy. Amplified TCR beta CDR3 regions came from RNA transcripts. During a first-round RT-PCR of the TCR CDR3, the HTBI primer set was used. TCRdb re-called the multiplex PCR reads with MiXCR, one entry per CDR3 protein. Of more than 350,000 distinct CDR3 sequences in the sample, roughly 15% were seen once. The sample was blood. The source of these receptors is a woman aged 25-40 years with Graves' ophthalmopathy.

This clonotype was seen more than once but under ten times. V is TRBV20-1 and J is TRBJ2-1; TRBD2 matches at 10 bases. With V trimmed by 2 bases and J by 8 bases, 9 bases remained unmatched. Germline CDR1 is DFQATT and CDR2 is SNEGSKA (reference sequence). The CDR3 has 15 residues. The CDR3: CSARSLAGLQYEQFF. Written as DNA, the CDR3 is TGCAGTGCTAGATCACTAGCGGGATTACAATATGAGCAGTTCTTC.

In this sample, this clonotype turned up many times. The chain uses TRBV3-1 and TRBJ1-1; D uncertain. CDR3 size: 15 residues. Trimming removed 5 bases from V and 2 bases from J, with 15 bases in between. Per the germline V gene, CDR1 is LGHDT and CDR2 is YNNKEL (reference sequence). CDR3 in DNA: TGTGCCAGCAGCGCCCACGCAGGACTCAACACTGAAGCTTTCTTT. Amino acid sequence: CASSAHAGLNTEAFF.

This clonotype was counted many times. V is TRBV7-9 and J is TRBJ2-1, with 9 bases aligning to TRBD2. CDR3 length equals 15 residues. Germline-derived CDR1 and CDR2 are SEHNR and FQNEAQ (reference sequence). V trimming: 4 bases; J trimming: 10 bases; junction bases outside the gene matches: 11. The CDR3 loop reads CASSSAGTSLLEQFF. CDR3 coding DNA: TGTGCCAGCAGCTCGGCCGGGACTAGCCTTTTAGAGCAGTTCTTC.

The V call is TRBV6-2 or TRBV6-3, the J call TRBJ2-1; 11 nucleotides match TRBD2. Germline-derived CDR1 and CDR2 are MNHEY and SVGEGT. Germline trimming cut 3 bases from V and 5 bases from J; bases unmatched to any gene: 9. The CDR3 has 17 residues. CDR3 region: CASSYPIAGGHDNEQFF. Written as DNA, the CDR3 is TGTGCCAGCAGTTATCCTATAGCGGGGGGGCATGACAATGAGCAGTTCTTC.

This clonotype was seen repeatedly, ten times or more. The genes are TRBV7-2 and TRBJ2-3, with D unresolved. This CDR3 has 16 amino acids. Between the trimmed V and J ends, which lost 2 bases and 4 bases, there was a span of 16 bases. Per germline, CDR1 SGHTA and CDR2 FQGNSA. CDR3 nucleotide sequence: TGTGCCAGCAGCTTATTCGGTCGGGCAGAGTCAGATACGCAGTATTTT. It translates to CASSLFGRAESDTQYF.

Many counts were recorded for this clonotype. This chain links TRBV28 with TRBJ1-2; 9 bases align to TRBD1. The germline gives CDR1 MDHEN, CDR2 SYDVKM. The CDR3 extends over 16 amino acids. With 5 bases clipped from V and 3 bases from J, the junction kept 10 bases outside the gene matches. DNA for the CDR3: TGTGCCAGCAGTGCGACAGGGGGGCTAGGACACTATGGCTACACCTTC. This translates into CASSATGGLGHYGYTF.

A note on this clonotype: Because the CDR3's place on the DNA is in doubt, the DNA is left out and the CDR3 is given as listed by TCRdb. V is TRBV28 and J is TRBJ1-5; the D call TRBD1 from the table was never checked on the DNA. Counting both end residues, the CDR3 totals 20 amino acids. Germline V CDR1 and CDR2: MDHEN, SYDVKM. The CDR3: CASTPTAFYLCASNSQPQHF.

This clonotype was counted only a few times. An end of the junction does not agree with germline; a read error may underlie this. V and J are TRBV20-1 and TRBJ2-5, with D unclear. This CDR3 comprises 18 residues. CDR1 is DFQATT and CDR2 is SNEGSKA in the germline V gene (reference sequence). The CDR3 DNA follows: TGCAGTGCCAGAGGTTTTGGCGGTCGGAGTAGGTTCCAAGAGACCCAGTACTTC. The encoded protein is CSARGFGGRSRFQETQYF.

This clonotype was observed a few times. J is TRBJ2-7 and V is TRBV12-3 or TRBV12-4; D is perhaps TRBD1 or TRBD2 (5 bases each). Trimming removed 1 base from V and 2 bases from J, with 12 bases in between. This CDR3 has 15 residues. The chain's CDR3 is CASSLERDVTYEQYF. CDR3 DNA: TGTGCCAGCAGTTTAGAACGGGACGTAACCTACGAGCAGTACTTC.